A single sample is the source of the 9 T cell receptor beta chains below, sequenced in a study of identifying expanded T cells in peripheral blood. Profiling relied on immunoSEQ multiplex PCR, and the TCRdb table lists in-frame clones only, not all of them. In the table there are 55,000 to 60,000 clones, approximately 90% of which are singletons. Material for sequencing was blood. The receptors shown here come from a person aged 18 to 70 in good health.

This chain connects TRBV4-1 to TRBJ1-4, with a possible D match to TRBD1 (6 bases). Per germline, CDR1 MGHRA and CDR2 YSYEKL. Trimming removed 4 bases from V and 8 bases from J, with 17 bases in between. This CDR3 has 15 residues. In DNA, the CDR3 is TGCGCCAGCAGCCCCGGGGGGGCGGACCCCGAAAAACTGTTTTTT. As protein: CASSPGGADPEKLFF.

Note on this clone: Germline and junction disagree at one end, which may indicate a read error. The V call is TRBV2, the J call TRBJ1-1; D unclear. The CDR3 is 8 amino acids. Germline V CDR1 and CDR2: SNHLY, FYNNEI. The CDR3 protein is CASTEAFF. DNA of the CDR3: TGTGCCAGCACTGAAGCTTTCTTT.

The chain's CDR3 is CASSTYHSNQPQHF. As DNA, the CDR3 is TGTGCCAGCAGTACCTACCATAGCAATCAGCCCCAGCATTTT. The chain employs TRBV6-5 and TRBJ1-5; D is unresolved. Germline CDR1 MNHEY, CDR2 SVGAGI. With 5 bases removed from V and 0 bases from J, the gap between germline ends came to 8 bases. The CDR3 covers 14 residues.

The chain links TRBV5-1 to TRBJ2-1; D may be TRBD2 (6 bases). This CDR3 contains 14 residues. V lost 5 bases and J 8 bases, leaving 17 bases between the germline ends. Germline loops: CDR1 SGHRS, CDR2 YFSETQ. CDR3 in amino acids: CASSFTSSFDEQFF. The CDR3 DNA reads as TGCGCCAGCAGTTTCACTAGCTCGTTCGATGAGCAGTTCTTC.

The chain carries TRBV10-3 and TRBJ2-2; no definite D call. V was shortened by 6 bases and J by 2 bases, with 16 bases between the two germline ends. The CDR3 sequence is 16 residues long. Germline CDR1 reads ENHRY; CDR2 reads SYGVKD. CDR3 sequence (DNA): TGTGCCATCAGCTACTCCGACACGCTTAACACCGGGGAGCTGTTTTTT. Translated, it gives CAISYSDTLNTGELFF.

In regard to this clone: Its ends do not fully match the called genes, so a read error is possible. The CDR3 DNA reads as TGTGCCAGTAGTATAGAGGGGGGGCAAGGGACCCAGTACTTC. This encodes CASSIEGGQGTQYF. The chain is built from TRBV19 and TRBJ2-5, with a possible D match to TRBD2 (7 bases). Germline assignment: CDR1 LNHDA and CDR2 SQIVND (reference sequence). The CDR3 consists of 14 residues.

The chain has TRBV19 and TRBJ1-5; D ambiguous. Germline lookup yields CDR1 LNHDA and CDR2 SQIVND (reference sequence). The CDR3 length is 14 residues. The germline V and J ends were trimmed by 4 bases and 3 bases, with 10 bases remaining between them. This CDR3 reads CASSRQKTNQPQHF. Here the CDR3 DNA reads TGTGCCAGTAGTAGGCAAAAGACCAATCAGCCCCAGCATTTT. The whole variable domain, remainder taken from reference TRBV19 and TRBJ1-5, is DGGITQSPKYLFRKEGQNVTLSCEQNLNHDAMYWYRQDPGQGLRLIYYSQIVNDFQKGDIAEGYSVSREKKESFPLTVTSAQKNPTAFYLCASSRQKTNQPQHFGDGTRLSIL.

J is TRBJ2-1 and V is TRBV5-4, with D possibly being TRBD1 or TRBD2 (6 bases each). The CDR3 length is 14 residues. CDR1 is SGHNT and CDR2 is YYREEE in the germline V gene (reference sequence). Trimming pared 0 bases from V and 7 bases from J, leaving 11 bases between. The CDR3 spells CASSLEGEVNEQFF. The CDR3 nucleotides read TGTGCCAGCAGCTTGGAGGGGGAGGTAAATGAGCAGTTCTTC.

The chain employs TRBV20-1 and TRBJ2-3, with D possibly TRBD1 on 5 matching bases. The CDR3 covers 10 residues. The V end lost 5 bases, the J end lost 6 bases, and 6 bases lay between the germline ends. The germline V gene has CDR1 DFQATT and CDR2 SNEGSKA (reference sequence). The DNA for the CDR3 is TGCAGTGCTGGGGCCGATACGCAGTATTTT. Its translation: CSAGADTQYF.